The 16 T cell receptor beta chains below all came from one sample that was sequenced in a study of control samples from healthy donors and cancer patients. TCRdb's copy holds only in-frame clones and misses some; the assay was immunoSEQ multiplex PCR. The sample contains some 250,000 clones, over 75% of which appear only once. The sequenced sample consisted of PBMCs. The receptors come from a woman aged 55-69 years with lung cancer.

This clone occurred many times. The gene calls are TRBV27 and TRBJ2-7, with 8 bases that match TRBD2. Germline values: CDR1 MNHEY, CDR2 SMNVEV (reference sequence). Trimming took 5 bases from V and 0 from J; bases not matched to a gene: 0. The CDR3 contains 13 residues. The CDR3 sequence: CASSTSGSYEQYF. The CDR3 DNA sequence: TGTGCCAGCAGTACTAGCGGCTCCTACGAGCAGTACTTC.

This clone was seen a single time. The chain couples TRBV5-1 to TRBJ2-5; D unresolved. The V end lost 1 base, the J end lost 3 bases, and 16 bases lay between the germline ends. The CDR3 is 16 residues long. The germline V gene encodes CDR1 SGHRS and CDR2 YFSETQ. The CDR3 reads CASSLRPGRLEETQYF. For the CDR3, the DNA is TGCGCCAGCAGCTTGCGGCCGGGCCGACTTGAAGAGACCCAGTACTTC.

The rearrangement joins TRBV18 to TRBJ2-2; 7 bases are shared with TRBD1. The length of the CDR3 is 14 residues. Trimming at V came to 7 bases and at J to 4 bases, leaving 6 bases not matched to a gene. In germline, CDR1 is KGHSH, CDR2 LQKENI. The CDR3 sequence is CASFTDRATGELFF. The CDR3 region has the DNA TGTGCCAGCTTCACCGACAGGGCCACCGGGGAGCTGTTTTTT.

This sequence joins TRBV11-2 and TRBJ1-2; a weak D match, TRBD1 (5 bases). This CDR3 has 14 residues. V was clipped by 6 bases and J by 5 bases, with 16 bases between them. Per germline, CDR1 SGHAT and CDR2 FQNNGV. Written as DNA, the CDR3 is TGTGCCAGCAGTCGAGACAGTTTTGCGTATGGCTACACCTTC. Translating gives CASSRDSFAYGYTF.

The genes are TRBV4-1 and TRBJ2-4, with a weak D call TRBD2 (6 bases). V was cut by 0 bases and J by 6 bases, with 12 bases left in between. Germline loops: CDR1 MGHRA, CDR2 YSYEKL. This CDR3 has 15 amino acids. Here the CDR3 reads CASSQEDAGTNIQYF. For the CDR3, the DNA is TGCGCCAGCAGCCAAGAGGACGCGGGAACAAACATTCAGTACTTC.

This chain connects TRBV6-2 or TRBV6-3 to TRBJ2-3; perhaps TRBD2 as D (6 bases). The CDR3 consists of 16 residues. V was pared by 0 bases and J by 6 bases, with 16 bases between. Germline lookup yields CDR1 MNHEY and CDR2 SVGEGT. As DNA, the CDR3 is TGTGCCAGCAGTTACTCGATTGTTGGCGGGACGGATACGCAGTATTTT. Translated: CASSYSIVGGTDTQYF.

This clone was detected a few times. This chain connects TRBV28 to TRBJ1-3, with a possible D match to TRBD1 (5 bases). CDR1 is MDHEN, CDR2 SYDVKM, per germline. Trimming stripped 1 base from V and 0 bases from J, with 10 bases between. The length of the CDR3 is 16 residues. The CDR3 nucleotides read TGTGCCAGCAGTTTATCGGGACTCCACTCTGGAAACACCATATATTTT. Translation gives CASSLSGLHSGNTIYF.

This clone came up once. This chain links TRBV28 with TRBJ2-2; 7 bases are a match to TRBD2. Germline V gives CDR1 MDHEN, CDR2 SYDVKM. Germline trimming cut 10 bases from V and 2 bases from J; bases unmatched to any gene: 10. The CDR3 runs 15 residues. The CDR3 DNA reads TGTGCCATCAGGGTAGCGGGCGACAACACCGGGGAGCTGTTTTTT. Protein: CAIRVAGDNTGELFF.

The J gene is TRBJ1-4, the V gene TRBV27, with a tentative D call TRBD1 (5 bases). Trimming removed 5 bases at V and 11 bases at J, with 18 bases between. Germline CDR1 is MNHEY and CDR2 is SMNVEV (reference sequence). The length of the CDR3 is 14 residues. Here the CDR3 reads CASSPLAQTAKLFF. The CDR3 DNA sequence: TGTGCCAGCAGTCCACTCGCCCAGACAGCGAAACTGTTTTTT.

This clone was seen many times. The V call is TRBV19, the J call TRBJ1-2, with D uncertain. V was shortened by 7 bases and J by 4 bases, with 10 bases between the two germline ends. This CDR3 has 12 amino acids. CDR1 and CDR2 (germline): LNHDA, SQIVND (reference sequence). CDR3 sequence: CASTARAYGYTF. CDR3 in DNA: TGTGCCAGTACCGCGAGGGCCTATGGCTACACCTTC.

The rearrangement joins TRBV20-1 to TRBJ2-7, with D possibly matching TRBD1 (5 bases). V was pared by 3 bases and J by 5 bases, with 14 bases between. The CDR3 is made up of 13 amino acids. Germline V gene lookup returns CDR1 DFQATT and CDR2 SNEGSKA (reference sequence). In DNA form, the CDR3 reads TGCAGTGCTAGTCCAGGGATCGGCGACGAGCAGTACTTC. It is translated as CSASPGIGDEQYF.

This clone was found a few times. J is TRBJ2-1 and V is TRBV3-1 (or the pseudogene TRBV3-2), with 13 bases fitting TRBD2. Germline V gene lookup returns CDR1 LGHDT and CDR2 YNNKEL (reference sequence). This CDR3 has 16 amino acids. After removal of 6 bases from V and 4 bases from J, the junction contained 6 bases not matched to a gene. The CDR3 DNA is TGTGCCAGCAGGCGACTAGCGGGAGGCGGGTACAATGAGCAGTTCTTC. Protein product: CASRRLAGGGYNEQFF.

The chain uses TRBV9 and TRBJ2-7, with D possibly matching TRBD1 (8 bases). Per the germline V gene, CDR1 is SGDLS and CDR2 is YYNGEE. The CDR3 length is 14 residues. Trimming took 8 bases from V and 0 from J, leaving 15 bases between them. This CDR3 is CASGRDRISYEQYF. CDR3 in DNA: TGTGCCAGTGGGAGGGACAGGATCTCCTACGAGCAGTACTTC.

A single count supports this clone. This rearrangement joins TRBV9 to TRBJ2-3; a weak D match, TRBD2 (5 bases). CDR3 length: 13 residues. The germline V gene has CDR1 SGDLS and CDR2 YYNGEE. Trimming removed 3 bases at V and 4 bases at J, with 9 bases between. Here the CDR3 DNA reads TGTGCCAGCAGCGGGAGGATGCCAGATACGCAGTATTTT. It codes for CASSGRMPDTQYF.

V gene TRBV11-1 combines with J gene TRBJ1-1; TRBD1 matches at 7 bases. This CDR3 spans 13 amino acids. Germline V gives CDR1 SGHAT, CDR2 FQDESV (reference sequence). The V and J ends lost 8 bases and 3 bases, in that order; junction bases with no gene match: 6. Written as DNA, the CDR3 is TGTGCCAGCGTCAACAGGGGCGACACTGAAGCTTTCTTT. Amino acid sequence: CASVNRGDTEAFF.

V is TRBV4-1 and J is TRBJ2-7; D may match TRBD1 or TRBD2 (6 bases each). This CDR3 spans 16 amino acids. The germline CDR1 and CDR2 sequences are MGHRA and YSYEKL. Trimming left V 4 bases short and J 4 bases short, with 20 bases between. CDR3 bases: TGCGCCAGCAGCCTCTGGACCGGGGCGGGGACATACGAGCAGTACTTC. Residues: CASSLWTGAGTYEQYF.